At least ten counts were recorded for the clone carrying this T cell receptor (beta chain). Its target is unknown. This specimen comes from a study of quantifying T cell responses using KT2 cells. Study-level background: Reverse transcription used primers in the TCR alpha and beta constant regions. Findings and caveats of the study: Counts of KT2 alpha and beta sequences rose linearly with the number of KT2 cells added.

KT2, a clone with a known TCR, was spiked into unfractionated PBMC. A single-stranded UMI oligo with SP2 sequence was ligated to cDNA 3' ends. First-round PCR used 4 to 5 cycles and beta primers RC1.1 and RC1.2 covering TRBC1 and TRBC2. Each CDR3 protein is one row after TCRdb ran MiXCR on the UMI-ligation and nested PCR reads. The profile shows over 25,000 distinct CDR3 sequences, 10% of them singletons. Sequencing was done on a sample of PBMCs spiked with cells of the T cell clone KT2. The clonotype was recovered from a human donor.

The DNA for the CDR3 is TGTGCCAGCTCATCCAAGGGACAGATCTACGAGCAGTACTTC. Translated: CASSSKGQIYEQYF. The chain couples TRBV18 to TRBJ2-7; 7 bases match TRBD1. Unmatched junction bases numbered 7, after V lost 5 bases and J lost 3 bases. CDR1 is KGHSH, CDR2 LQKENI, per germline. There are 14 residues in the CDR3. Based on the CDR3 plus reference TRBV18 and TRBJ2-7, the full variable domain is NAGVMQNPRHLVRRRGQEARLRCSPMKGHSHVYWYRQLPEEGLKFMVYLQKENIIDESGMPKERFSAEFPKEGPSILRIQQVVRGDSAAYFCASSSKGQIYEQYFGPGTRLTVT.